Included here is one TCR beta chain sequence, with context. Its target antigen remains unknown. No quality values exist for individual bases; no much larger clone is one base distant. For TCR beta library preparation, 1.5 to 2 micrograms of genomic DNA were extracted from the cryopreserved PBMCs. High-throughput TCR beta sequencing was performed on longitudinal blood samples from CLL patients receiving ibrutinib monotherapy. Patients were enrolled in a phase 2 open-label single-center ibrutinib monotherapy trial. A MiSeq instrument was used for deep resolution sequencing, which targeted depths ranging from 1 in 1 million up to 1 in 200,000 T cells, with coverage averaging 10x for each clonotype. TCR beta libraries were generated with the immunoSEQ hsTCRB Kit. Per the original workflow: The data were analyzed with ImmunoSEQ Analyzer and ImmunoSEQ Data Assistant, and V, D and J gene assignments followed IMGT definitions. Clonality, which ranges from 0 to 1, was calculated by subtracting the normalized Shannon entropy of productive rearrangement frequencies from one. Only overrepresented clonotypes making up at least 0.05% of the repertoire of each patient were included in the public clonotype analysis. Repertoires from thirteen age-matched healthy donors in immuneACCESS were used as clonality controls. TCRdb re-hosts the immuneACCESS table, in-frame sequences only. Its copies lack some clones; in the studies checked, an unresolved V gene accounts for under half of them, and the cause for the rest is not known. V and J calls and clone size come straight from that table; D and trimming were deduced from the DNA. The sample data list some 290,000 clones, and approximately 80% of these were observed just once. The top ten clones comprise 6.5% to 8.5% of the sample.

This sample is drawn from a study of cytotoxic CD8 clonotypes in ibrutinib-treated CLL (dated by TCRdb to the early 2020s). About the investigation overall: In this cohort, some 16 patients were treatment-naive and ten to twelve were relapsed/refractory, while under 18 had unmutated IGHV. Partial responses were observed in about 24 patients and complete responses in 2; after a median follow-up of roughly 62 months, remission was maintained in 15 or so patients and progression was observed in roughly twelve. Response samples were taken after a median of approximately a year on treatment, ranging from about 6 to 40 months. Samples averaged roughly 260,000 productive templates and some 91,000 productive rearrangements. Longitudinal samples were obtainable from about 30% of the roughly 90 participants in the trial. Cryopreserved peripheral blood mononuclear cells were collected at three points: before therapy, at response, and at either sustained remission or disease progression. The full study reports these points: Clonality rose at ibrutinib response, remained stable during sustained remission, and dropped back toward baseline at progression. Sampling times were not matched between patients in sustained remission and patients whose disease was progressing, and lymph node repertoires were not examined. Public clonotypes were rare and either contracted or stayed stable during treatment, and the rise in clonality at ibrutinib response reflected the expansion of private clonotypes. At baseline, clonality was higher than in age-matched healthy donors and showed a strong correlation with circulating CD8+ T-cell counts.

From the germline V gene (reference sequence), CDR1 is LNHDA and CDR2 is SQIVND. CDR3 length: 14 amino acids, cysteine to phenylalanine. Of all the DNA, just the CDR3 is kept, 42 bases in frame from base 1. V is cut by 5 bases and J by 0 bases, and the space between the germline ends is 10 bases. Sample: PBMCs, taken before ibrutinib treatment. The chain joins TRBV19 to TRBJ1-1; TRBD1 is a weak D gene call, 6 bases matching. The sequence was collected from a human donor with chronic lymphocytic leukemia. In nucleotide form, the sequence is TGTGCCAGTAGTCTCACAGGGCTGAACACTGAAGCTTTCTTT. Its coded protein is CASSLTGLNTEAFF.